This TCR beta chain was captured in a study of CD8 T cells in ankylosing spondylitis. Concerning this clonotype: Its antigen remains unknown. With a much larger clone just one base away, this may be a read error.

Scientists made TCR beta libraries using quantitative 5'-RACE with molecular barcodes. TCRdb re-analysed the 5' RACE reads in MiXCR, keeping a single row per CDR3 protein. The sample carries 150,000 or so distinct CDR3 sequences, 11% recorded once. Germline values: CDR1 MDHEN, CDR2 SYDVKM. CDR3 length: 15 residues. The study, taken as a whole, reports: In ankylosing spondylitis patients, matched synovial fluid reportedly showed significant enrichment of disease-linked clones. Ankylosing spondylitis blood appeared to be characterized by a TCR beta motif of eight highly homologous variants. Earlier reports found some motif variants in synovial fluid and blood in reactive arthritis.

This receptor was obtained from a male donor with ankylosing spondylitis or in good health (not recorded which). The material sequenced was blood, either unsorted or a sorted T cell fraction (not recorded which). The chain recombines TRBV28 with TRBJ1-5, with 11 nucleotides matching TRBD1. CDR3 coding DNA: TGTGCCAACAGTTTACGGACAGGGGGCTTAAAGCCCCAGCATTTT. Amino acid sequence: CANSLRTGGLKPQHF.